The 24 T cell receptor beta chains listed next were all sequenced from one sample in a study of shared clonotypes between healthy human individuals. CD45RO negativity and positive selection for CCR7 defined naive CD8 cells, a population that excluded terminally differentiated effector memory CD45RA+ cells. The data were produced by immunoSEQ multiplex PCR, yet TCRdb's version contains in-frame clones alone and is incomplete. The table shows some 2,000,000 clones, with over 85% occurring only once. Sequenced sample: naive CD8+ T cells sorted from blood. The receptors were gathered from a man younger than 30 in good health.

The V gene is TRBV19, the J gene TRBJ1-1; D might be TRBD1 (5 bases). Germline V gives CDR1 LNHDA, CDR2 SQIVND (reference sequence). CDR3 length: 15 amino acids. V was cut by 3 bases and J by 3 bases, with 14 bases left in between. DNA of the CDR3: TGTGCCAGTAGTATGTATGCGGGGGGAGACACTGAAGCTTTCTTT. Translating gives CASSMYAGGDTEAFF.

V and J are TRBV4-1 and TRBJ2-1, with TRBD2 identical over 14 bases. The germline CDR1 and CDR2 sequences are MGHRA and YSYEKL. The J segment lost 3 bases and the V segment lost 4 bases, leaving 5 bases of the junction unmatched. This CDR3 has 17 amino acids. The CDR3 sequence is CASSPGTSGSFYNEQFF. The CDR3 nucleotides read TGCGCCAGCAGCCCCGGGACTAGCGGGAGCTTCTACAATGAGCAGTTCTTC.

The V call is TRBV6-6, the J call TRBJ2-7; 8 nucleotides agree with TRBD1. This CDR3 is built from 14 residues. V trimming: 6 bases; J trimming: 2 bases; junction bases outside the gene matches: 6. Germline V gene sequence: CDR1 MNHNY, CDR2 SVGAGI (reference sequence). The chain's CDR3 is CASSRTGGPYEQYF. The DNA for the CDR3 is TGTGCCAGCAGCCGTACAGGGGGGCCCTACGAGCAGTACTTC.

This clone was detected only once. The chain has TRBV27 and TRBJ2-5; D is uncertain. Germline CDR1 reads MNHEY; CDR2 reads SMNVEV (reference sequence). This CDR3 comprises 14 residues. V was cut by 5 bases and J by 6 bases, with 16 bases left in between. The CDR3 DNA reads as TGTGCCAGCAGTCGTATCGGGTCAATGCAGACCCAGTACTTC. Amino acids: CASSRIGSMQTQYF.

As for this clone: This same CDR3 is encoded by further DNA sequences in the sample. The rearrangement joins TRBV9 to TRBJ1-6; D uncertain. Trimming cost V 3 bases and J 9 bases, with 7 bases left between them. CDR3 length equals 12 residues. CDR1 SGDLS and CDR2 YYNGEE come from the germline V gene. CDR3 in amino acids: CASSGGGSPLHF. DNA for the CDR3: TGTGCCAGCAGCGGCGGTGGTTCACCCCTCCACTTT.

J is TRBJ2-7 and V is TRBV7-2; 7 bases map to TRBD1. Germline trimming cut 3 bases from V and 6 bases from J; bases unmatched to any gene: 5. This CDR3 contains 13 residues. Germline V CDR1 and CDR2: SGHTA, FQGNSA. DNA for the CDR3: TGTGCCAGCAGCTTCATGACAGGGTTCGAGCAGTACTTC. Translated: CASSFMTGFEQYF.

The chain has TRBV7-8 and TRBJ1-2; unclear D gene. Trimming left V 5 bases short and J 4 bases short, with 20 bases between. CDR3 length: 16 amino acids. The germline CDR1 and CDR2 sequences are SGHVS and FQNEAQ. CDR3 in amino acids: CASSEIGLELPYGYTF. The CDR3 bases are TGTGCCAGCAGCGAAATAGGACTTGAGTTACCCTATGGCTACACCTTC.

The DNA of the CDR3 is TGTGCCAGCAGCCCTCCAGGGGAAATAGATACGCAGTATTTT. This sequence encodes CASSPPGEIDTQYF. The chain is built from TRBV7-9 and TRBJ2-3, with TRBD1 as a possible D gene (6 bases). V was cut by 5 bases and J by 5 bases, with 14 bases left in between. The CDR3 is 14 amino acids. The germline CDR1 and CDR2 sequences are SEHNR and FQNEAQ (reference sequence).

The chain links TRBV13 to TRBJ1-4, with no clear D. CDR1 is PRHDT, CDR2 FYEKMQ, per germline (reference sequence). The CDR3 is 14 amino acids. Trimming left V 6 bases short and J 8 bases short, with 16 bases between. The CDR3 here is CASSFMGYGEKLFF. In DNA, the CDR3 is TGTGCCAGCAGTTTTATGGGCTACGGGGAAAAACTGTTTTTT.

This clone appeared once. The chain links TRBV2 to TRBJ1-5, with D unclear. The CDR3 is 14 amino acids. The germline V gene encodes CDR1 SNHLY and CDR2 FYNNEI. Trimming stripped 10 bases from V and 4 bases from J, with 17 bases between. The CDR3 sequence is CAINPLSSNQPQHF. The CDR3 DNA sequence: TGTGCCATCAACCCCCTCAGTTCAAATCAGCCCCAGCATTTT.

J is TRBJ2-3 and V is TRBV2; TRBD1 agrees at 8 bases. Germline V gene lookup returns CDR1 SNHLY and CDR2 FYNNEI. The CDR3 totals 15 residues. With V trimmed by 6 bases and J by 0 bases, 5 bases remained unmatched. The CDR3 protein is CASREDRASTDTQYF. DNA for the CDR3: TGTGCCAGCAGGGAGGACAGGGCGAGCACAGATACGCAGTATTTT.

J is TRBJ1-3 and V is TRBV27; TRBD1 is a possible D gene (5 bases). The CDR3 loop spans 17 amino acids. Germline CDR1 MNHEY, CDR2 SMNVEV (reference sequence). V was pared by 5 bases and J by 0 bases, with 17 bases between. The CDR3 protein is CASSPRGGDPSGNTIYF. DNA of the CDR3: TGTGCCAGCAGTCCCCGGGGGGGGGACCCCTCTGGAAACACCATATATTTT.

The chain joins TRBV19 to TRBJ2-2, with TRBD2 as a possible D gene (5 bases). The CDR3 contains 14 residues. The V end lost 5 bases, the J end lost 7 bases, and 14 bases lay between the germline ends. Germline CDR1 is LNHDA and CDR2 is SQIVND (reference sequence). The CDR3 loop reads CASSPPDEGGELFF. The CDR3 DNA reads TGTGCCAGTAGTCCCCCGGACGAGGGCGGGGAGCTGTTTTTT. Together with reference TRBV19 and TRBJ2-2, the CDR3 gives the full variable domain: DGGITQSPKYLFRKEGQNVTLSCEQNLNHDAMYWYRQDPGQGLRLIYYSQIVNDFQKGDIAEGYSVSREKKESFPLTVTSAQKNPTAFYLCASSPPDEGGELFFGEGSRLTVL.

This clone was seen just once. V is TRBV5-1 and J is TRBJ2-1, with 8 bases matching TRBD1. From germline, CDR1 is SGHRS and CDR2 YFSETQ. The V segment lost 3 bases and the J segment 5 bases; nucleotides outside the gene matches: 7. The CDR3 extends over 15 amino acids. CDR3 in DNA: TGCGCCAGCAGCTGGACGGACAGGGTAAACAATGAGCAGTTCTTC. This codes for CASSWTDRVNNEQFF. Based on the CDR3 plus reference TRBV5-1 and TRBJ2-1, the full variable domain is KAGVTQTPRYLIKTRGQQVTLSCSPISGHRSVSWYQQTPGQGLQFLFEYFSETQRNKGNFPGRFSGRQFSNSRSEMNVSTLELGDSALYLCASSWTDRVNNEQFFGPGTRLTVL.

V and J are TRBV28 and TRBJ1-1; tentative D call: TRBD1 (6 bases). Germline CDR1 reads MDHEN; CDR2 reads SYDVKM. Trimming removed 6 bases at V and 6 bases at J, with 14 bases between. The CDR3 totals 13 residues. The CDR3 coding sequence is TGTGCCAGCAGACTCATAAGGGGGGCTGAAGCTTTCTTT. Its translation: CASRLIRGAEAFF.

This chain links TRBV19 with TRBJ2-7; TRBD2 agrees at 7 bases. Germline loops: CDR1 LNHDA, CDR2 SQIVND (reference sequence). The length of the CDR3 is 15 residues. The V gene end was trimmed by 2 bases and the J gene end by 3 bases; junction bases not matched to a gene: 7. The CDR3 DNA is TGTGCCAGTAGTATAATAGGCAGGGAGGGCTACGAGCAGTACTTC. Amino acids: CASSIIGREGYEQYF. Variable domain in full (rest from reference TRBV19 and TRBJ2-7): DGGITQSPKYLFRKEGQNVTLSCEQNLNHDAMYWYRQDPGQGLRLIYYSQIVNDFQKGDIAEGYSVSREKKESFPLTVTSAQKNPTAFYLCASSIIGREGYEQYFGPGTRLTVT.

CDR3 DNA sequence: TGTGCCAGCAGCTTTAGCGGGGGGGTCTACAATGAGCAGTTCTTC. Its protein product is CASSFSGGVYNEQFF. The chain employs TRBV9 and TRBJ2-1; 11 bases are a match to TRBD2. Germline V CDR1 and CDR2: SGDLS, YYNGEE. This CDR3 comprises 15 residues. J lost 3 bases, V lost 4 bases, and 3 bases had no gene match. Drawing the rest from reference TRBV9 and TRBJ2-1, the complete variable domain is DSGVTQTPKHLITATGQRVTLRCSPRSGDLSVYWYQQSLDQGLQFLIQYYNGEERAKGNILERFSAQQFPDLHSELNLSSLELGDSALYFCASSFSGGVYNEQFFGPGTRLTVL.

This clone has just one count. This rearrangement joins TRBV7-9 to TRBJ2-4, with 7 bases that match TRBD1. This CDR3 has 14 residues. Germline CDR1 and CDR2: SEHNR and FQNEAQ (reference sequence). The J segment lost 5 bases and the V segment lost 1 base, leaving 2 bases of the junction unmatched. The CDR3 DNA is TGTGCCAGCAGCTTAGGGGGGACAGAAAACATTCAGTACTTC. It codes for CASSLGGTENIQYF.

This sequence joins TRBV13 and TRBJ2-5; 7 bases are shared with TRBD2. Germline V gene lookup returns CDR1 PRHDT and CDR2 FYEKMQ (reference sequence). Trimming at V came to 5 bases and at J to 5 bases, leaving 11 bases not matched to a gene. The CDR3 runs to 15 residues. CDR3 in DNA: TGTGCCAGCAGCCATAGGGGCAGGGAGGGCGAGACCCAGTACTTC. This codes for CASSHRGREGETQYF.

This clone was seen just once. J is TRBJ2-7 and V is TRBV9; 7 bases agree with TRBD2. Germline values: CDR1 SGDLS, CDR2 YYNGEE. This CDR3 region has 13 residues. V shed 3 bases and J 7 bases; nucleotides not matched to a gene: 7. The CDR3 sequence is CASSGAGAGEQYF. The CDR3 bases are TGTGCCAGCAGCGGGGCGGGAGCTGGGGAGCAGTACTTC.

This clone was seen just once. The chain has TRBV30 and TRBJ2-7; possible D gene TRBD2, 6 bases. CDR3 length: 16 residues. Trimming took off 5 bases at V and 2 bases at J, with 22 bases between the two ends. Germline V lookup: CDR1 GTSNPN, CDR2 SVGIG (reference sequence). CDR3 protein: CAWAGDFWRITYEQYF. The CDR3 coding sequence is TGTGCCTGGGCCGGGGACTTCTGGAGGATTACCTACGAGCAGTACTTC. Combining the CDR3 with reference TRBV30 and TRBJ2-7 gives the whole variable domain SQTIHQWPATLVQPVGSPLSLECTVEGTSNPNLYWYRQAAGRGLQLLFYSVGIGQISSEVPQNLSASRPQDRQFILSSKKLLLSDSGFYLCAWAGDFWRITYEQYFGPGTRLTVT.

The V call is TRBV19, the J call TRBJ1-1; D may be TRBD1 (5 bases). This CDR3 comprises 14 residues. Germline values: CDR1 LNHDA, CDR2 SQIVND (reference sequence). V was clipped by 8 bases and J by 3 bases, with 16 bases between them. The CDR3 spells CASRHGQNYTEAFF. The CDR3 nucleotides read TGTGCCAGTCGGCATGGACAAAACTACACTGAAGCTTTCTTT.

The CDR3 region is CASSTGTVNYGYTF. The CDR3 region has the DNA TGTGCCAGCAGTACCGGGACAGTTAACTATGGCTACACCTTC. The rearrangement uses TRBV27 and TRBJ1-2; TRBD1 agrees at 7 bases. This CDR3 is built from 14 residues. With V trimmed by 5 bases and J by 1 base, 4 bases remained unmatched. From germline, CDR1 is MNHEY and CDR2 SMNVEV (reference sequence).

This chain connects TRBV6-1 to TRBJ2-1; 7 bases match TRBD2. In germline, CDR1 is MNHNS, CDR2 SASEGT. The CDR3 spans 14 residues. Trimming at V came to 5 bases and at J to 2 bases, leaving 3 bases not matched to a gene. The CDR3 reads CASSLGGAYNEQFF. The CDR3 coding sequence is TGTGCCAGCAGTTTGGGGGGGGCCTACAATGAGCAGTTCTTC.